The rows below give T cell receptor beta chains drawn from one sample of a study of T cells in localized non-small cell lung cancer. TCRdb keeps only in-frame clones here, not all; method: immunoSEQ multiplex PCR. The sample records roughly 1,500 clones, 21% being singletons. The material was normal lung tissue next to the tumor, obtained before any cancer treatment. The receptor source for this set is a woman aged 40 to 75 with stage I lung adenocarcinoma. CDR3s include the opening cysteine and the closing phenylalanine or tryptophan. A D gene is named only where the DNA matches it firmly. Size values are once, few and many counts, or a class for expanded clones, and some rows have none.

TGCGCCAGCCGGAGGGACAGGTCCAACACCGGGGAGCTGTTTTTT	CASRRDRSNTGELFF	TRBV5-1	NA	TRBD1	TRBJ2-2
TGTGCCAGTAGTCGAGGACTAGCGGGGAACACCGGGGAGCTGTTTTTT	CASSRGLAGNTGELFF	TRBV19	few	TRBD2	TRBJ2-2
TGTGCCAGCAGTTCAGGGGCCTATACCGGGGAGCTGTTTTTT	CASSSGAYTGELFF	TRBV6-8	NA	NA	TRBJ2-2
TGTGCCTGGAGCCCGGAGGGGGTGGAGGGTGGTCAGCCCCAGCATTTT	CAWSPEGVEGGQPQHF	TRBV30	NA	NA	TRBJ1-5
TGCAGCGCCTTAGACAGGAAGAACACTGAAGCTTTCTTT	CSALDRKNTEAFF	TRBV29-1	NA	NA	TRBJ1-1
TGTGCCAGCAGTTACGCCAAGGATGGGTACACCATATATTTT	CASSYAKDGYTIYF	TRBV6-8	NA	NA	TRBJ1-3
TGCGCCAGCAGCCAACACGGGACGAGCATGAATGAGCAGTTCTTC	CASSQHGTSMNEQFF	TRBV4-1	NA	NA	TRBJ2-1
TGTGCCACCAGCAGAGCCCAACCGGGTTTTTCTGGAAACACCATATATTTT	CATSRAQPGFSGNTIYF	TRBV15	large	NA	TRBJ1-3
TGCAGCGTTGCCGTTACCACGTCTGGAAACACCATATATTTT	CSVAVTTSGNTIYF	TRBV29-1	once	NA	TRBJ1-3
TGTGCCAGCAGCTCGGGGACTAGCGGGAGGGACACAGATACGCAGTATTTT	CASSSGTSGRDTDTQYF	TRBV11-3	medium-sized	TRBD2	TRBJ2-3
TGTGCCAGCAGCGCCCGGGACAGCCTCAATGAGCAGTTCTTC	CASSARDSLNEQFF	TRBV9	few	TRBD1	TRBJ2-1
TGTGCCAGCAGCCCAGGCGGTGGACAGGGGGCCCAAGAGACCCAGTACTTC	CASSPGGGQGAQETQYF	TRBV11-3	NA	TRBD1	TRBJ2-5
TGTGCCACCAGCGGTCGACAGGGCAGTGACGAGCAGTACTTC	CATSGRQGSDEQYF	TRBV15	NA	TRBD1	TRBJ2-7
TGTGCCAGCAGCCACTACCCCCGGGAAGGCGGTGAGCAGTTCTTC	CASSHYPREGGEQFF	TRBV6-8	few	NA	TRBJ2-1
TGTGCCTGGAAGTCTCGGAACACCATATATTTT	CAWKSRNTIYF	TRBV30	NA	NA	TRBJ1-3
TGTGCCAGTAGTATAGATGCGGGGCAAGCTTTCTTT	CASSIDAGQAFF	TRBV19	NA	NA	TRBJ1-1
TGTGCCAGCAGCTTGGTCGGCGGGCTGCTCACAGATACGCAGTATTTT	CASSLVGGLLTDTQYF	TRBV11-3	medium-sized	NA	TRBJ2-3
TGTGCCAGTAGTGAGAGACACCGAGCAACTAATGAAAAACTGTTTTTT	CASSERHRATNEKLFF	TRBV19	few	NA	TRBJ1-4
TGTGCCAGCAGCGTAGCCCCTCAGCGGGAGAGTAGTGAGCAGTTCTTC	CASSVAPQRESSEQFF	TRBV9	medium-sized	TRBD2	TRBJ2-1
TGCGCCAGCAGCTTAGGGGCATCGAACACTGAAGCTTTCTTT	CASSLGASNTEAFF	TRBV5-1	once	NA	TRBJ1-1
TGTGCCAGCAGCTCGTTAGGACTTAACACCGGGGAGCTGTTTTTT	CASSSLGLNTGELFF	TRBV11-3	few	NA	TRBJ2-2
TGTGCCAGCAGCCCACGGATCGGTGATGAGCAGTTCTTC	CASSPRIGDEQFF	TRBV9	NA	NA	TRBJ2-1
TGTGCCACCAGCAGAGGACTAGGCCCCAAGGTGACCGGGGAGCTGTTTTTT	CATSRGLGPKVTGELFF	TRBV15	NA	NA	TRBJ2-2
TGTGCCAGCAGCACCGAACGGGGATCCTACGAGCAGTACTTC	CASSTERGSYEQYF	TRBV11-3	NA	NA	TRBJ2-7
TGTGCCAGCAGCTCGGCCCCGGTGCGATTAGCCCCTGGCGGCCCCCAGCATTTT	CASSSAPVRLAPGGPQHF	TRBV11-3	medium-sized	NA	TRBJ1-5
TGTGCCAGTACCATCGGGACAGCCCAAGAGACCCAGTACTTC	CASTIGTAQETQYF	TRBV19	NA	TRBD1	TRBJ2-5
TGTGCCAGCAGCTTAGTGGGGGGAACGATAACCGGGGAGCTGTTTTTT	CASSLVGGTITGELFF	TRBV11-3	medium-sized	NA	TRBJ2-2
TGTGCCAGCAGCTTAGACAGTACAAGCAATCAGCCCCAGCATTTT	CASSLDSTSNQPQHF	TRBV11-3	large	NA	TRBJ1-5
TGCGCCAGCGCTGTTACTGGAAATAATTCACCCCTCCACTTT	CASAVTGNNSPLHF	TRBV5-1	NA	NA	TRBJ1-6
TGTGCCAGCAGCTCCCGAGAACAGGGGCACACCGGGGAGCTGTTTTTT	CASSSREQGHTGELFF	TRBV11-3	few	TRBD1	TRBJ2-2
TGTGCCAGCAGCTATATATGGACAAGCGAGACCTACGAGCAGTACTTC	CASSYIWTSETYEQYF	TRBV11-3	medium-sized	NA	TRBJ2-7
TGTGCCAGCAGCTCCCCGGGACAGGGGAAGGAGACCCAGTACTTC	CASSSPGQGKETQYF	TRBV11-3	few	TRBD1	TRBJ2-5
TGTGCCAGCAGTAAAGTCGGGGGGCAATATGACTATGGCTACACCTTC	CASSKVGGQYDYGYTF	TRBV9	few	NA	TRBJ1-2